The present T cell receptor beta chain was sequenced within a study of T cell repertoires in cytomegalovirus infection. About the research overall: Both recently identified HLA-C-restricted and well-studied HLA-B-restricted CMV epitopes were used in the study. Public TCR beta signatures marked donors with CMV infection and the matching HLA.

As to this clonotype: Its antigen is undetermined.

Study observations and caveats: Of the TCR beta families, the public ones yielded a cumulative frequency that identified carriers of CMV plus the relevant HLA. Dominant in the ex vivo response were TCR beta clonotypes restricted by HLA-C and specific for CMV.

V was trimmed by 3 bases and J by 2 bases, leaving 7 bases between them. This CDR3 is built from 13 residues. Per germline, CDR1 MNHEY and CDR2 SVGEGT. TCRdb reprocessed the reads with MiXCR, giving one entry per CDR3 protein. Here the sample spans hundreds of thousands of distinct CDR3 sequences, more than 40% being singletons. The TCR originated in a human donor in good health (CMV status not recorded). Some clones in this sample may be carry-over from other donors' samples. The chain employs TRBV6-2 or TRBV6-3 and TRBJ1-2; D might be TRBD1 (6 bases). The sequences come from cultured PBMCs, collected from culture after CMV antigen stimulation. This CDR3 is CASSYTGNYGYTF. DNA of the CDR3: TGTGCCAGCAGTTATACAGGGAACTATGGCTACACCTTC.